The 4 T cell receptor beta chains below all came from one sample that was sequenced in a study of human T cells and chemical hapten exposure. TCRdb analysed the RACE reads with MiXCR anew, one entry per CDR3 protein. Here the sample spans 60,000 to 80,000 distinct CDR3 sequences, roughly 6.1% being singletons. Time point given: healthy volunteer bleed at 6 weeks. From whole blood left unfractionated, total RNA was extracted. Source material: whole blood. The receptors come from a female donor in good health. Some clones in this sample may be carry-over from other donors' samples.

Ten or more counts support this clonotype. The CDR3 region is CASNRRDSNQPQHF. In DNA, the CDR3 is TGTGCCAGCAACAGGAGGGATAGCAATCAGCCCCAGCATTTT. The chain is built from TRBV11-3 and TRBJ1-5; possible D gene TRBD1, 5 bases. CDR1 SGHNT and CDR2 YENEEA come from the germline V gene. The CDR3 sequence is 14 residues long. Trimming shortened V by 7 bases and J by 0 bases, and 10 bases separated the two germline ends.

V and J are TRBV9 and TRBJ2-7, with D hard to call. Germline CDR1 reads SGDLS; CDR2 reads YYNGEE. Trimming took off 0 bases at V and 3 bases at J, with 13 bases between the two ends. The CDR3 extends over 15 amino acids. The CDR3 sequence is CASSVGFANSYEQYF. In DNA form, the CDR3 reads TGTGCCAGCAGCGTAGGGTTCGCCAACAGCTACGAGCAGTACTTC.

The sample holds a few counts of this clonotype. The chain recombines TRBV11-1 with TRBJ2-6; D ambiguous. Trimming removed 4 bases at V and 0 bases at J, with 7 bases between. This CDR3 comprises 15 residues. Per the germline V gene, CDR1 is SGHAT and CDR2 is FQDESV (reference sequence). CDR3 sequence (DNA): TGTGCCAGCAGCTGGCGGAGCTCTGGGGCCAACGTCCTGACTTTC. Residues: CASSWRSSGANVLTF.

In its sample, this clonotype was seen many times. This chain connects TRBV7-2 to TRBJ1-5; D is perhaps TRBD1 (5 bases). The germline V gene encodes CDR1 SGHTA and CDR2 FQGNSA. The CDR3 is made up of 14 amino acids. The V end was cut by 2 bases, the J end by 7 bases, with 12 bases between. The CDR3 DNA follows: TGTGCCAGCAGCTTACAAGGGGTCCTCCAGCCCCAGCATTTT. Its protein product is CASSLQGVLQPQHF.